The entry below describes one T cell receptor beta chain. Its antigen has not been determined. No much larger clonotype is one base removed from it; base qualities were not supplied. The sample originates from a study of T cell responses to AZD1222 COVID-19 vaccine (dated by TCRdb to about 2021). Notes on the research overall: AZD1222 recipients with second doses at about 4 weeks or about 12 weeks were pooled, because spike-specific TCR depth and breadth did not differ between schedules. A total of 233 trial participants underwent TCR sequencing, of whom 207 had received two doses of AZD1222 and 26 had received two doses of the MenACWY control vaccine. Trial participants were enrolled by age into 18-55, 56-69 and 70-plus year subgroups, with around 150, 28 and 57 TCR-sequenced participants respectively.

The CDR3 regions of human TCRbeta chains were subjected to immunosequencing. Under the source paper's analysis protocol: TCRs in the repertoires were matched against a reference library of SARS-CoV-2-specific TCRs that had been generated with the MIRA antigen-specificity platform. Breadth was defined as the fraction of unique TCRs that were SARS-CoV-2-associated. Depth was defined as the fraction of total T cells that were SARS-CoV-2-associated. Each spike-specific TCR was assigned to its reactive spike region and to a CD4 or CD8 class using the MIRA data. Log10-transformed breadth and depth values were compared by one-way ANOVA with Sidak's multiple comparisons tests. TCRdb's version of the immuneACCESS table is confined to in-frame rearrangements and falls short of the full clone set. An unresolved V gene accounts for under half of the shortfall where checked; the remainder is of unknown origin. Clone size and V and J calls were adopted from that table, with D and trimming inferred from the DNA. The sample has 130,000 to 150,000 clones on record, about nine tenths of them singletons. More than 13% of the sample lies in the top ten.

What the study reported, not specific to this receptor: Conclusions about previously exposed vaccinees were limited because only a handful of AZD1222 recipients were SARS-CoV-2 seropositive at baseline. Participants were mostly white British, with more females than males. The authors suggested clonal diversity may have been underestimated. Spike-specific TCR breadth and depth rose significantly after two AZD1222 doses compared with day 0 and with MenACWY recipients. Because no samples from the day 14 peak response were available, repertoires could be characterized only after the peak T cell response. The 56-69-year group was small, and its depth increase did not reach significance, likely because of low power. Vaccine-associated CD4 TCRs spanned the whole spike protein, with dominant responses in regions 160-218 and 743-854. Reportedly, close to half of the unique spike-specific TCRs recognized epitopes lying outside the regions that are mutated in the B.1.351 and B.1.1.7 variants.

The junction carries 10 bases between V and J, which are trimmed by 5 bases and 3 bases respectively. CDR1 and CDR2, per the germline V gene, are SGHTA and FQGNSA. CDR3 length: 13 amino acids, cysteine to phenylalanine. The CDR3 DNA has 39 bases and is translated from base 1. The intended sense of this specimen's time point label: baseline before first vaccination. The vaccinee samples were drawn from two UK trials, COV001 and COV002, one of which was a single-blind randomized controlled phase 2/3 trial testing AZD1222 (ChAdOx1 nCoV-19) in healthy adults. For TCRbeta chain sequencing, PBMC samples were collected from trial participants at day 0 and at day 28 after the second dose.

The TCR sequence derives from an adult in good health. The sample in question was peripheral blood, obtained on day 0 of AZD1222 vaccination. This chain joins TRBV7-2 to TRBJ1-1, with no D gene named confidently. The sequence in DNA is TGTGCCAGCAGCCAGGAGGTCTACACTGAAGCTTTCTTT. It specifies CASSQEVYTEAFF.